This T cell receptor beta chain came from a study of OX40 agonist ivuxolimab in advanced cancers. About the research overall: Prior therapy, whether anti-PD-1, anti-PD-L1 or anti-CTLA-4, was allowed, and roughly 40% had some. General study findings and limits: Antigen specificity remained undetermined for the expanded peripheral T cells. The study found among the lowest clonal expansion in partial responders at 0.1-3.0 mg/kg.

The germline gives CDR1 WNHNN, CDR2 SYGVQD (reference sequence). J gave up 4 bases and V 3 bases, and 6 bases lay outside the gene matches. The CDR3 has 16 amino acids. The count of this clone is one. Its specificity is not known. This table comes from immunoSEQ multiplex PCR, and its TCRdb copy is limited to in-frame clones, with some not included. The sample contains about 48,000 clones, around 90% of which appear only once. The material sequenced was CD4+ or CD8+ T cells sorted from blood, taken in a trial of the OX40 agonist ivuxolimab. J is TRBJ1-1 and V is TRBV10-1, with TRBD1 identical over 12 bases. This receptor was identified in an adult with an advanced solid tumor such as melanoma, head and neck, liver or kidney cancer. This chain's CDR3 is CASSEGTGGAGTEAFF. CDR3 DNA: TGCGCCAGCAGTGAAGGGACAGGGGGCGCCGGCACTGAAGCTTTCTTT.